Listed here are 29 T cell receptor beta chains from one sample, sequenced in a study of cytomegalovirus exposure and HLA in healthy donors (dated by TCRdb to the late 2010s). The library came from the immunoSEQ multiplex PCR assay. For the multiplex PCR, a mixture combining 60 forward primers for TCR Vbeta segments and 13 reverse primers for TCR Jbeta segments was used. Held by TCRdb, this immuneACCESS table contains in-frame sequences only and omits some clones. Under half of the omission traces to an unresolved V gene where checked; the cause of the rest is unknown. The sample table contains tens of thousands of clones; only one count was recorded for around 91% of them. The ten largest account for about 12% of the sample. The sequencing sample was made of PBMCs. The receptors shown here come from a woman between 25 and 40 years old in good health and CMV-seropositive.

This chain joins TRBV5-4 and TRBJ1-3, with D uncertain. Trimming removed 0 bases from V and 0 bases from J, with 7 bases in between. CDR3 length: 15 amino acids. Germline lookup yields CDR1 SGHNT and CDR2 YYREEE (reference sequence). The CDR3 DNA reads TGTGCCAGCAGCTTGGACACGTCCTCTGGAAACACCATATATTTT. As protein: CASSLDTSSGNTIYF.

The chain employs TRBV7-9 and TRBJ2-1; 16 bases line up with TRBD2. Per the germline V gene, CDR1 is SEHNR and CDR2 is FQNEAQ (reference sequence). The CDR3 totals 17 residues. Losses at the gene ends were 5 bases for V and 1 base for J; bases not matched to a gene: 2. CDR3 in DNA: TGTGCCAGCAGCGGGACTAGCGGGAGGGTTTCCTACAATGAGCAGTTCTTC. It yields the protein CASSGTSGRVSYNEQFF.

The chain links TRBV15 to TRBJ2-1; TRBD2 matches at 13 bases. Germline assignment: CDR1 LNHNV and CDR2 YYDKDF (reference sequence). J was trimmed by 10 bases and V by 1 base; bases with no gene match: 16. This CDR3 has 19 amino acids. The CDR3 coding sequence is TGTGCCACCAGCAGAGGACTAGCGGGAGGCCCCAGGGAACGTTGGGAGCAGTTCTTC. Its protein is CATSRGLAGGPRERWEQFF.

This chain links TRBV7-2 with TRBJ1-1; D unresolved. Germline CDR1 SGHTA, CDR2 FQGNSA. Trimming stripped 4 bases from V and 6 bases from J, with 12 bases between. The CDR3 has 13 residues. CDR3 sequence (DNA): TGTGCCAGCAGCTCACAAACCGGGGCTGAAGCTTTCTTT. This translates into CASSSQTGAEAFF. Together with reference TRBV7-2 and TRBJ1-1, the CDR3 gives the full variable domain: GAGVSQSPSNKVTEKGKDVELRCDPISGHTALYWYRQSLGQGLEFLIYFQGNSAPDKSGLPSDRFSAERTGGSVSTLTIQRTQQEDSAVYLCASSSQTGAEAFFGQGTRLTVV.

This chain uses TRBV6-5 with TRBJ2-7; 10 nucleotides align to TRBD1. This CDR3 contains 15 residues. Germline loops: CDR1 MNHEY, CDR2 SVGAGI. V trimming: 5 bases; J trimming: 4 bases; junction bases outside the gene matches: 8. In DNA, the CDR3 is TGTGCCAGCAGTGTAAACCGGGACAGGGGATACGAGCAGTACTTC. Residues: CASSVNRDRGYEQYF.

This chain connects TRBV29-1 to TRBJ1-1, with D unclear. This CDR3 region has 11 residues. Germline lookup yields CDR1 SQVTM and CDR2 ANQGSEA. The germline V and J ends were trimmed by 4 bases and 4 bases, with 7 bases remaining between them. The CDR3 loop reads CSVAEGTEAFF. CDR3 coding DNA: TGCAGCGTTGCCGAGGGCACTGAAGCTTTCTTT. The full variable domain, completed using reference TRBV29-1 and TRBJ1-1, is SAVISQKPSRDICQRGTSLTIQCQVDSQVTMMFWYRQQPGQSLTLIATANQGSEATYESGFVIDKFPISRPNLTFSTLTVSNMSPEDSSIYLCSVAEGTEAFFGQGTRLTVV.

This CDR3 is CASSLYGTTEGEQYF. The CDR3 DNA is TGTGCCAGCAGCTTATACGGGACAACCGAGGGGGAGCAGTACTTC. This chain uses TRBV7-8 with TRBJ2-7, with D perhaps TRBD1 (6 bases). The length of the CDR3 is 15 residues. CDR1 is SGHVS and CDR2 is FQNEAQ in the germline V gene. Trimming removed 2 bases at V and 7 bases at J, with 18 bases between.

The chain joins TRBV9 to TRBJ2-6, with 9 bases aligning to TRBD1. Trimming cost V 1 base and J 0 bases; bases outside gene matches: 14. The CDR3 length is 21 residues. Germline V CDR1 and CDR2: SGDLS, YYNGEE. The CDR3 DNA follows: TGTGCCAGCAGCGTACCTATAAATATGGGACAGGGCAGCTCTGGGGCCAACGTCCTGACTTTC. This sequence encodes CASSVPINMGQGSSGANVLTF.

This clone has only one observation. The DNA of the CDR3 is TGTGCCAGCAGCCCGGGGACTAGCGGGAGGCAGTACTTC. Its translation: CASSPGTSGRQYF. This chain joins TRBV7-7 and TRBJ2-7; TRBD2 matches 14 bases. This CDR3 contains 13 residues. Germline CDR1 is SSHAT and CDR2 is FNYEAQ (reference sequence). The J segment lost 9 bases and the V segment lost 5 bases, leaving 3 bases of the junction unmatched.

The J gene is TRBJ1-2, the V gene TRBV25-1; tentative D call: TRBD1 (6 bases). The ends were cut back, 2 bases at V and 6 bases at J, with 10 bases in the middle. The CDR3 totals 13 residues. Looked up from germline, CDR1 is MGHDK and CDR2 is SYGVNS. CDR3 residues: CASSERAGDGYTF. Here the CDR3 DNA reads TGTGCCAGCAGTGAACGGGCAGGGGATGGCTACACCTTC.

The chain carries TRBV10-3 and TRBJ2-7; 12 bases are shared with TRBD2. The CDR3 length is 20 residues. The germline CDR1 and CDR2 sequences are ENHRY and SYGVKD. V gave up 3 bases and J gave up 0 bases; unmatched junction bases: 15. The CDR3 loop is CAISEQPGLAGSISSYEQYF. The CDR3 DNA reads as TGTGCCATCAGTGAACAACCGGGACTAGCGGGTTCTATTAGCTCCTACGAGCAGTACTTC.

CDR3 nucleotides: TGTGCCAGCAGCTTCCTCCGATATCAGCGGGGAGAAAAAAGCGGACAGTTCTTC. Translating gives CASSFLRYQRGEKSGQFF. This chain joins TRBV7-9 and TRBJ2-1; 7 positions match TRBD2. With 3 bases clipped from V and 13 bases from J, the junction kept 24 bases outside the gene matches. Germline-derived CDR1 and CDR2 are SEHNR and FQNEAQ (reference sequence). The CDR3 runs to 18 residues. The variable domain in full, with the rest retrieved from reference TRBV7-9 and TRBJ2-1, is DTGVSQNPRHKITKRGQNVTFRCDPISEHNRLYWYRQTLGQGPEFLTYFQNEAQLEKSRLLSDRFSAERPKGSFSTLEIQRTEQGDSAMYLCASSFLRYQRGEKSGQFFGPGTRLTVL.

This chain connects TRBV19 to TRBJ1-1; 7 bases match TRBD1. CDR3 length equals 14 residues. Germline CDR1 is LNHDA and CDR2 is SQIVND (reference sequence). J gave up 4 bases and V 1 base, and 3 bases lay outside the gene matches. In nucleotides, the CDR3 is TGTGCCAGTAGTATAGGGACAGGCTCCACTGAAGCTTTCTTT. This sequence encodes CASSIGTGSTEAFF.

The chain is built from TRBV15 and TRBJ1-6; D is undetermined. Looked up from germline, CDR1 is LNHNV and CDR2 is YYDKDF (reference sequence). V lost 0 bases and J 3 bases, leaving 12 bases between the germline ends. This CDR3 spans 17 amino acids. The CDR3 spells CATSRDSSGRYNSPLHF. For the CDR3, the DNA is TGTGCCACCAGCAGAGATTCGAGCGGTCGCTATAATTCACCCCTCCACTTT.

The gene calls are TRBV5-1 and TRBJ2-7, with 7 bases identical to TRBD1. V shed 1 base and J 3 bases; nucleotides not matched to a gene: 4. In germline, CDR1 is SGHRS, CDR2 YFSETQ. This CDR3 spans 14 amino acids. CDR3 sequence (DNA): TGCGCCAGCAGCTTGAGGGACAGCAACTACGAGCAGTACTTC. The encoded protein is CASSLRDSNYEQYF.

This CDR3 reads CASSQALQGNTEAFF. In nucleotides, the CDR3 is TGTGCCAGCAGTCAGGCCTTACAGGGGAACACTGAAGCTTTCTTT. This chain joins TRBV6-6 and TRBJ1-1; a possible D gene is TRBD1 (6 bases). CDR3 length: 15 residues. The V gene's germline CDR1 is MNHNY and CDR2 SVGAGI (reference sequence). V dropped 5 bases and J dropped 1 base, with 14 bases sitting between them.

The chain's CDR3 is CASSLTTPPGGTGELFF. Written as DNA, the CDR3 is TGTGCCAGCAGCTTAACAACTCCTCCGGGGGGGACCGGGGAGCTGTTTTTT. This rearrangement joins TRBV11-2 to TRBJ2-2, with 8 bases fitting TRBD2. V gave up 2 bases and J gave up 5 bases; unmatched junction bases: 10. The germline gives CDR1 SGHAT, CDR2 FQNNGV. The CDR3 runs to 17 residues.

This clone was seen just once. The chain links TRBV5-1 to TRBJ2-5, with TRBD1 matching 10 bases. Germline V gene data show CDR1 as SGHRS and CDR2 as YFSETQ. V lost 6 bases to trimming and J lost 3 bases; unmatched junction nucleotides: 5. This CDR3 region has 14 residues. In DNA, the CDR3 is TGCGCCAGCACCCGACAGGGGGCTGAAGAGACCCAGTACTTC. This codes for CASTRQGAEETQYF.

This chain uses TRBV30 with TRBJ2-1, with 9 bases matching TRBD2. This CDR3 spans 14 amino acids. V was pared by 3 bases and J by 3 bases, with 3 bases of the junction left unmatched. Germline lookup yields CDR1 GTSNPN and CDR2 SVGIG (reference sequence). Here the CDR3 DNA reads TGTGCCTGGAGCAGGACTAGCGTCTACAATGAGCAGTTCTTC. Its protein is CAWSRTSVYNEQFF.

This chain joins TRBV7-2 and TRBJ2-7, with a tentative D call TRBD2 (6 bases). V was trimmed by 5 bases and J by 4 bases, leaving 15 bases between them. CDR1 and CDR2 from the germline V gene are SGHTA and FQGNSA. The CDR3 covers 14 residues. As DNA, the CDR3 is TGTGCCAGCAGCCCGCCCTGGGCGGGGTACGAGCAGTACTTC. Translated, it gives CASSPPWAGYEQYF.

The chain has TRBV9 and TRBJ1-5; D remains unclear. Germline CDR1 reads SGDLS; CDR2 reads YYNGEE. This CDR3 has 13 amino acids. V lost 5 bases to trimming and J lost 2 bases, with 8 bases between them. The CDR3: CASSNGGNQPQHF. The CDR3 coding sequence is TGTGCCAGCAGTAACGGGGGCAATCAGCCCCAGCATTTT. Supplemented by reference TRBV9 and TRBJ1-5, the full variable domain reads DSGVTQTPKHLITATGQRVTLRCSPRSGDLSVYWYQQSLDQGLQFLIQYYNGEERAKGNILERFSAQQFPDLHSELNLSSLELGDSALYFCASSNGGNQPQHFGDGTRLSIL.

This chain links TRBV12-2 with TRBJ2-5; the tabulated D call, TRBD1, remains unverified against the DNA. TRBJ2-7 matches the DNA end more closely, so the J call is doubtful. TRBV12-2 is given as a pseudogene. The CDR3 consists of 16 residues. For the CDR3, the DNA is TGTGCAAGTCGTCAAATTACCGGACAGGGACAATACGAGCAGTACTTC. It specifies CASRQITGQGQYEQYF.

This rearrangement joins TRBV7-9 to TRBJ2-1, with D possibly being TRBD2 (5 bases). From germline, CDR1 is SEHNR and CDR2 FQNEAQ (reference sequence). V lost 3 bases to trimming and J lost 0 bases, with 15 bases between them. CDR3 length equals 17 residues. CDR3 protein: CASSFRGLPSSYNEQFF. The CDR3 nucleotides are TGTGCCAGCAGCTTCAGAGGACTTCCTAGCTCCTACAATGAGCAGTTCTTC.

CDR3 nucleotides: TGTGCCAGCAGCGTGAGGGGGGGGACTAGCGTAAACACCGGGGAGCTGTTTTTT. Translating it yields CASSVRGGTSVNTGELFF. The J gene is TRBJ2-2, the V gene TRBV9; 10 positions agree with TRBD2. This CDR3 is built from 18 residues. In germline, CDR1 is SGDLS, CDR2 YYNGEE. The V gene end was trimmed by 2 bases and the J gene end by 2 bases; junction bases not matched to a gene: 9.

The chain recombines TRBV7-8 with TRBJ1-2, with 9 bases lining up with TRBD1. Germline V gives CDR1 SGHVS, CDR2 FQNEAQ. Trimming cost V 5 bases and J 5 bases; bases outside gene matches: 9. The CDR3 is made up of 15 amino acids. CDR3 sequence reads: CASSLTPTGGYGYTF. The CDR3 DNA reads TGTGCCAGCAGCCTTACCCCGACAGGGGGGTATGGCTACACCTTC.

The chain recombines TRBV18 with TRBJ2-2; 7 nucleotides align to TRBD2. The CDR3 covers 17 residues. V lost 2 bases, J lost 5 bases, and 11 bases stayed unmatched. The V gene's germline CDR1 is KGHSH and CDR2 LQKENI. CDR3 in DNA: TGTGCCAGCTCACCATTAATCGCGGGAGCAGGTACCGGGGAGCTGTTTTTT. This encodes CASSPLIAGAGTGELFF.

CDR3 loop: CASSPTGWNTEAFF. The CDR3 DNA sequence: TGCGCCAGCAGCCCGACAGGGTGGAACACTGAAGCTTTCTTT. This sequence joins TRBV5-1 and TRBJ1-1; 7 bases agree with TRBD1. V dropped 4 bases and J dropped 1; count of bases not matched to a gene: 4. The CDR3 loop spans 14 amino acids. The germline CDR1 and CDR2 sequences are SGHRS and YFSETQ.

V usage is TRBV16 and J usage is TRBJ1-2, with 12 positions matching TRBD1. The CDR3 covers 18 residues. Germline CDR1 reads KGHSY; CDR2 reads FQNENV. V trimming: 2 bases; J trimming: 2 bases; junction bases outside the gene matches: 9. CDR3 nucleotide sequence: TGTGCCAGCAGCCAAAGAACGGGACAGGGGGCAAGAAACTATGGCTACACCTTC. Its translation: CASSQRTGQGARNYGYTF.

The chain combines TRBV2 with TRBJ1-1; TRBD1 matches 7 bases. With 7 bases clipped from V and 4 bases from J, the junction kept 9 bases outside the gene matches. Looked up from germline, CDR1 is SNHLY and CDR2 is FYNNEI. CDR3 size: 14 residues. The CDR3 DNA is TGTGCCAGCACCCAAAGCCAGGGGGGCACTGAAGCTTTCTTT. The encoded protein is CASTQSQGGTEAFF.